This T cell receptor beta chain appears in the sequencing data of a study of blood T cell repertoires in COVID-19. About the study: Collection of acute and convalescent COVID-19 samples took place in the United States, Italy and Spain. T cells, B-cell-depleted T cells, or PBMCs supplied cDNA or gDNA.

V gave up 6 bases and J gave up 0 bases, with 12 bases separating them. Germline CDR1 and CDR2: MNHNY and SVGAGI (reference sequence). This CDR3 has 16 amino acids. This table comes from immunoSEQ multiplex PCR, and its TCRdb copy is limited to in-frame clones, with some not included. The table includes tens of thousands of clones, 78% detected once. This clone was seen once. V gene TRBV6-6 combines with J gene TRBJ1-6; D not certain. The source is a human donor in a cohort sampled during active COVID-19. Specimen: peripheral blood. For the CDR3, the DNA is TGTGCCAGCAGACGGACGGGGAGCTCCTATAATTCACCCCTCCACTTT. Its protein product is CASRRTGSSYNSPLHF.